This T cell receptor (beta chain) was identified during a study of T cell repertoires in cytomegalovirus infection (dated by TCRdb to the late 2010s). For context, the study as a whole: The HLA type of each donor mattered for the analysis, because public TCR beta signatures pointed to carriage of CMV infection along with the matching HLA type. Paper-wide results and their limitations: The ex vivo response was dominated by HLA-C-restricted CMV-specific TCR beta clonotypes, which also provided the single most frequent clonotype in two of eight donors. Cumulative frequency of public TCR beta family members discriminated carriers of CMV infection plus the relevant HLA type in this cohort and an independent approximately 370-donor cohort.

Sequenced on an Illumina HiSeq 1500. Using fastp trimming at Q25 and MiXCR clonotype assembly, TCRdb reanalyzed the public sequencing data and kept in-frame beta chains. Rows are combined by CDR3 protein, so each entry shows the most common genes and DNA. Counted in this sample were more than 400,000 distinct CDR3 sequences; less than 30% of them appeared once. About 13% of the sample goes to the ten largest clones. A note on this clonotype: Its antigen remains undetermined. Qualities for individual bases were not recorded, and no much larger clone is one base off.

The clonotype originates from a human donor in good health (CMV status not recorded). Some clones in this sample may be carry-over from other donors' samples. Sequencing was carried out using PBMCs.

CDR3 reads: CSARDMQGTETQYF. The nucleotides read TGCAGTGCTAGAGATATGCAGGGGACGGAGACCCAGTACTTC. The rearranged segments are TRBV20-1 and TRBJ2-5, with TRBD1 tentatively as D gene (6 bases match). The trim is 0 bases for V and 5 bases for J, with a gap of 13 bases between the germline ends. Including the terminal cysteine and phenylalanine, the CDR3 comprises 14 residues. Only the CDR3 DNA is retained, 42 bases long and in frame from the first base. The germline V gene (reference sequence) sets CDR1 to DFQATT and CDR2 to SNEGSKA.